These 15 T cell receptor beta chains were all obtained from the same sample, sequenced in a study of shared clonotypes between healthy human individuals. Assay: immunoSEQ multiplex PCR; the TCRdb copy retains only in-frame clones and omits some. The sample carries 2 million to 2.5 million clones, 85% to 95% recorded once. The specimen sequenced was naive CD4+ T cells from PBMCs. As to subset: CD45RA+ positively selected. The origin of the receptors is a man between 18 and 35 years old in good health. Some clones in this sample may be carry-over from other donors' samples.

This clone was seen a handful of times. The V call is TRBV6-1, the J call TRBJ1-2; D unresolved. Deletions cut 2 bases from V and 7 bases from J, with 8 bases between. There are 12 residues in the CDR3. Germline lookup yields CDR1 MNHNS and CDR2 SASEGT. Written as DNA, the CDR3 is TGTGCCAGCAGTGAAATGAGCGGTGGCTACACCTTC. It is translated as CASSEMSGGYTF.

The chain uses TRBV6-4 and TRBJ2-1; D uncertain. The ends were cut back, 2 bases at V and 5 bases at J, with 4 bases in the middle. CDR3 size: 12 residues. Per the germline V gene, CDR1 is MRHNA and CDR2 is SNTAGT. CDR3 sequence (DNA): TGTGCCAGCAGTGACGGACACAATGAGCAGTTCTTC. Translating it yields CASSDGHNEQFF.

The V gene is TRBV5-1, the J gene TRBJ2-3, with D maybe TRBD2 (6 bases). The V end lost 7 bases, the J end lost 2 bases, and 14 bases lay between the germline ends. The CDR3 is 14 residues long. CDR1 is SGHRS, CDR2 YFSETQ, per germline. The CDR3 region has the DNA TGCGCCAGCGGGGTAGCGGCACTCACAGATACGCAGTATTTT. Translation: CASGVAALTDTQYF.

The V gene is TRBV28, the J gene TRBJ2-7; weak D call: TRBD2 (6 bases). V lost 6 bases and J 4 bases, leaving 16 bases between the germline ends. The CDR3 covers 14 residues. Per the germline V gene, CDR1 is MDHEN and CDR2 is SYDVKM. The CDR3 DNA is TGTGCCAGCAGCCGACTAGTATCTGAATACGAGCAGTACTTC. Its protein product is CASSRLVSEYEQYF. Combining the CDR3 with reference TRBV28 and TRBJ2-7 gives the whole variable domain DVKVTQSSRYLVKRTGEKVFLECVQDMDHENMFWYRQDPGLGLRLIYFSYDVKMKEKGDIPEGYSVSREKKERFSLILESASTNQTSMYLCASSRLVSEYEQYFGPGTRLTVT.

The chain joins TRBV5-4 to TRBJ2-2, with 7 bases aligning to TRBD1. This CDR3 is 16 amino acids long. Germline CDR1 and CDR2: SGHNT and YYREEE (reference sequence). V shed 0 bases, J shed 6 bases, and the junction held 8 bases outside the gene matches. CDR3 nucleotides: TGTGCCAGCAGCTTGGAGGGGGCGGTTCGGGCCGGGGAGCTGTTTTTT. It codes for CASSLEGAVRAGELFF. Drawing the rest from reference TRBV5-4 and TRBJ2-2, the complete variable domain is ETGVTQSPTHLIKTRGQQVTLRCSSQSGHNTVSWYQQALGQGPQFIFQYYREEENGRGNFPPRFSGLQFPNYSSELNVNALELDDSALYLCASSLEGAVRAGELFFGEGSRLTVL.

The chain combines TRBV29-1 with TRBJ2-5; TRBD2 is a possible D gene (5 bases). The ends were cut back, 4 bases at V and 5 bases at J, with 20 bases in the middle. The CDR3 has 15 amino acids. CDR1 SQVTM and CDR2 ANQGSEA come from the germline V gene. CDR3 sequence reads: CSVGLLRIPGETQYF. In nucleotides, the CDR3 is TGCAGCGTTGGACTCTTGAGGATCCCGGGGGAGACCCAGTACTTC. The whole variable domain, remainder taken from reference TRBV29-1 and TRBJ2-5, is SAVISQKPSRDICQRGTSLTIQCQVDSQVTMMFWYRQQPGQSLTLIATANQGSEATYESGFVIDKFPISRPNLTFSTLTVSNMSPEDSSIYLCSVGLLRIPGETQYFGPGTRLLVL.

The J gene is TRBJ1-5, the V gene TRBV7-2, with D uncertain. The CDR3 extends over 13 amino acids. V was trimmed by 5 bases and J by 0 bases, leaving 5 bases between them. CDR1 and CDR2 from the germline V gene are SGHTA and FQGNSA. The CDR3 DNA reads TGTGCCAGCAGCCGCCGTAGCAATCAGCCCCAGCATTTT. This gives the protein CASSRRSNQPQHF.

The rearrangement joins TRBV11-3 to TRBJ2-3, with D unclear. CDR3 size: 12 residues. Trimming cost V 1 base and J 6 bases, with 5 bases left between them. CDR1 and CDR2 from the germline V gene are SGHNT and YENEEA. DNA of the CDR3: TGTGCCAGCAGCTTAGTAGAGGATACGCAGTATTTT. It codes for CASSLVEDTQYF.

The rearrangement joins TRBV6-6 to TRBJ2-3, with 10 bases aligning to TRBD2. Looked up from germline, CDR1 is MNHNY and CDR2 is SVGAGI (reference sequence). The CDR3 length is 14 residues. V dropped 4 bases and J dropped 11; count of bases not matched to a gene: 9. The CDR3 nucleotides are TGTGCCAGCAGTTCCCTGACTGCTAGCGGGGGGCAGTATTTT. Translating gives CASSSLTASGGQYF.

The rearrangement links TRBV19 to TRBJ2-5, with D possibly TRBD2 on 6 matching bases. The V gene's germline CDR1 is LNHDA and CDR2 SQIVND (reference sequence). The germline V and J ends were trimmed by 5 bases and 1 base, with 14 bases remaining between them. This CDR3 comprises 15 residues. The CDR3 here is CASSVGGATQETQYF. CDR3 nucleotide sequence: TGTGCCAGTAGTGTCGGGGGAGCCACCCAAGAGACCCAGTACTTC.

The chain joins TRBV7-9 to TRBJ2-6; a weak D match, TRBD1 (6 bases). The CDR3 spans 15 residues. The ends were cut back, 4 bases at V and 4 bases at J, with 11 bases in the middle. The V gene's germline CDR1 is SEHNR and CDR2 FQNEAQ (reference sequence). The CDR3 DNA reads TGTGCCAGCAGCTCCGACAGGCCCGGGGCCAACGTCCTGACTTTC. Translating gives CASSSDRPGANVLTF.

This CDR3 is CASSLVWKSYEQYF. In DNA form, the CDR3 reads TGTGCCAGCAGCTTAGTGTGGAAATCCTACGAGCAGTACTTC. The chain links TRBV7-2 to TRBJ2-7; D uncertain. Between the trimmed V and J ends, which lost 1 base and 1 base, there was a span of 8 bases. The CDR3 consists of 14 residues. CDR1 and CDR2 from the germline V gene are SGHTA and FQGNSA.

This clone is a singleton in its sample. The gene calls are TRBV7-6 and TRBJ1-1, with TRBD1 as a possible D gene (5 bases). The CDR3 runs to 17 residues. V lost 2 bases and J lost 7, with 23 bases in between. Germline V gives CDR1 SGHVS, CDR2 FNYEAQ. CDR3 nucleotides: TGTGCCAGCAGCTTACGGGCTATATCAGGGACGGCTATTGAAGCTTTCTTT. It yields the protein CASSLRAISGTAIEAFF. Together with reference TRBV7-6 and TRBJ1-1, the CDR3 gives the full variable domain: GAGVSQSPRYKVTKRGQDVALRCDPISGHVSLYWYRQALGQGPEFLTYFNYEAQQDKSGLPNDRFSAERPEGSISTLTIQRTEQRDSAMYRCASSLRAISGTAIEAFFGQGTRLTVV.

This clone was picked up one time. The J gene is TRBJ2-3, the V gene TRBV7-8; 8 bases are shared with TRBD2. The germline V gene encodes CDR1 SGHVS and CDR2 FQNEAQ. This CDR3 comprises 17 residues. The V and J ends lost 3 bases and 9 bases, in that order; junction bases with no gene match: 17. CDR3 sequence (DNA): TGTGCCAGCAGCTTTCCCTCGGTATCGGCCTCGGGAGGGACGCAGTATTTT. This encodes CASSFPSVSASGGTQYF.

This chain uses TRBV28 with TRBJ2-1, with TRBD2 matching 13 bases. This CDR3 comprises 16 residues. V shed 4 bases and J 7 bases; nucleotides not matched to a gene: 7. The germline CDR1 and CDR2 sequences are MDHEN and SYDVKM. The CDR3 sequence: CASSSQLAGGVNEQFF. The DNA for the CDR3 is TGTGCCAGCAGTTCCCAACTAGCGGGAGGGGTGAATGAGCAGTTCTTC.